This T cell receptor beta chain was captured by sequencing in a study of cytomegalovirus exposure and HLA in healthy donors. CDR1 is MNHNS and CDR2 is SASEGT in the germline V gene. The J segment lost 13 bases and the V segment lost 8 bases, leaving 10 bases of the junction unmatched. This CDR3 comprises 12 residues. Researchers ran the PCR with 60 Vbeta and 13 Jbeta primers. Method: immunoSEQ multiplex PCR; TCRdb's copy keeps in-frame clones and lacks some. The listing contains 90,000 to 150,000 clones. The TCR sequence derives from a man between 18 and 29 years old in good health and CMV-seronegative. Source material: PBMCs. V is TRBV6-1 and J is TRBJ1-4, with 7 bases lining up with TRBD1. The CDR3 sequence is CASSQGPELLFF. CDR3 nucleotide sequence: TGTGCCAGCTCACAGGGGCCGGAGCTACTGTTTTTT.